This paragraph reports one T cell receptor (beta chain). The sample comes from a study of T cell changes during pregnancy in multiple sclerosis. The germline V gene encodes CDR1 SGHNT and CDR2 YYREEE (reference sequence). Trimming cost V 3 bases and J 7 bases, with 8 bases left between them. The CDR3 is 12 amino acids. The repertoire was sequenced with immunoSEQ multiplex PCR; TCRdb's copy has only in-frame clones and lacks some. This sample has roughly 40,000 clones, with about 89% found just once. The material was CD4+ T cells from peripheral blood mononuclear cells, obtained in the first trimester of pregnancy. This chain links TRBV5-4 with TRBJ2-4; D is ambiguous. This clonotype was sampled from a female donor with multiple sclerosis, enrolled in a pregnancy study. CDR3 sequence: CASSSPGNIQYF. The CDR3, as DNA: TGTGCCAGCAGCTCTCCTGGCAACATTCAGTACTTC. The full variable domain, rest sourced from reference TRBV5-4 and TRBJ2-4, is ETGVTQSPTHLIKTRGQQVTLRCSSQSGHNTVSWYQQALGQGPQFIFQYYREEENGRGNFPPRFSGLQFPNYSSELNVNALELDDSALYLCASSSPGNIQYFGAGTRLSVL.